This T cell receptor (beta chain) was identified during a study of OX40 agonist ivuxolimab in advanced cancers. The germline V gene encodes CDR1 SGHAT and CDR2 FQDESV (reference sequence). Trimming left V 5 bases short and J 3 bases short, with 8 bases between. The CDR3 contains 12 residues. Sequenced by immunoSEQ multiplex PCR; TCRdb stores in-frame clones only, minus some. The table has some 91,000 clones, around 87% seen once; the top ten hold about 4%. Sequenced material: CD4+ or CD8+ T cells sorted from blood, taken in a trial of the OX40 agonist ivuxolimab. The chain has TRBV11-1 and TRBJ2-7; no clear D gene. The TCR originated in an adult with an advanced solid tumor such as melanoma, head and neck, liver or kidney cancer. In DNA, the CDR3 is TGTGCCAGCAGCCCGGACGACTACGAGCAGTACTTC. Amino acids: CASSPDDYEQYF. Complete variable domain (other parts from reference TRBV11-1 and TRBJ2-7): EAEVAQSPRYKITEKSQAVAFWCDPISGHATLYWYRQILGQGPELLVQFQDESVVDDSQLPKDRFSAERLKGVDSTLKIQPAELGDSAMYLCASSPDDYEQYFGPGTRLTVT.